The present T cell receptor (beta chain) was sequenced within a study of T cell responses to AZD1222 COVID-19 vaccine. Study-level findings and limits: None of the repertoires were sampled until the peak T cell response had passed. Targets within unmutated variant regions were reportedly found for nearly half of spike-specific TCRs. In a largely white British group with more females than males, clonal diversity was possibly underestimated. Vaccine-associated CD4 TCRs ranged over spike, dominating at 160-218 and 743-854.

The assay was immunoSEQ multiplex PCR, and TCRdb's table has in-frame clones only and misses some. The data contain 100,000 to 150,000 clones, 80% to 95% of them singletons. Worth noting for this clone: What it binds is not known.

Germline V CDR1 and CDR2: MNHEY, SVGEGT. This CDR3 is 12 amino acids long. Trimming removed 6 bases at V and 1 base at J, with 6 bases between. Sequenced here: peripheral blood, sampled on day 0 of MenACWY control vaccination. The receptor comes from an adult in good health. V and J are TRBV6-2 or TRBV6-3 and TRBJ1-1; the D is unclear. The CDR3 loop reads CASSFQNTEAFF. The DNA of the CDR3 is TGTGCCAGCAGCTTTCAGAACACTGAAGCTTTCTTT.